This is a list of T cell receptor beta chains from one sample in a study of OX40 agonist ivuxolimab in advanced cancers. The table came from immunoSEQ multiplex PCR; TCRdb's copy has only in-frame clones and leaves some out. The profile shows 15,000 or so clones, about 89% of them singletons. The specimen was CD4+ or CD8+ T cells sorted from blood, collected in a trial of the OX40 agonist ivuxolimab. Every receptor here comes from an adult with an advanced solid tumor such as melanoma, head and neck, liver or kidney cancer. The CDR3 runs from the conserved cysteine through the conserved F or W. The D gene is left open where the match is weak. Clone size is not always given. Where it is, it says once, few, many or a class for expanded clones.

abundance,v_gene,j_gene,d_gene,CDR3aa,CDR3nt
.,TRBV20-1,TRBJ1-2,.,CSAFDGYTF,TGCAGTGCGTTCGATGGCTACACCTTC
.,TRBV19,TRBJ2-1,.,CASNMGAGLGEQFF,TGTGCCAGTAACATGGGGGCAGGGCTAGGTGAGCAGTTCTTC
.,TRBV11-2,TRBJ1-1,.,CASSFIVARTALTEAFF,TGTGCCAGCAGCTTTATTGTGGCCAGGACCGCACTCACTGAAGCTTTCTTT
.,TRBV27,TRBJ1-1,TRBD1,CASSLTGDTEAFF,TGTGCCAGCAGCCTGACAGGGGACACTGAAGCTTTCTTT
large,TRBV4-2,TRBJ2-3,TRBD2,CASSQPLAGGAPSTDTQYF,TGTGCCAGCAGCCAACCTCTAGCGGGAGGCGCTCCTAGCACAGATACGCAGTATTTT
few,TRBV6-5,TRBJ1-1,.,CASSVASESDGRAFF,TGTGCCAGCAGCGTAGCTAGCGAGTCAGATGGACGAGCTTTCTTT
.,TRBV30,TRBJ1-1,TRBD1,CAWRDRVNTEAFF,TGTGCCTGGAGGGACAGGGTGAACACTGAAGCTTTCTTT
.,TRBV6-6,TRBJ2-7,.,CASSYWRQGNYEQCF,TGTGCCAGCAGTTACTGGAGGCAGGGGAACTACGAGCAGTGCTTC
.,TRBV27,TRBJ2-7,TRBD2,CASSLKILPSGRELNEQYF,TGTGCCAGCAGCTTAAAGATCCTTCCTAGCGGGAGGGAGTTGAACGAGCAGTACTTC
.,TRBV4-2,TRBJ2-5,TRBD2,CASSDNGLAGVETQYF,TGTGCCAGCAGCGATAACGGACTAGCGGGAGTTGAGACCCAGTACTTC
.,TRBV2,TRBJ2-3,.,CASSTGSTDTQYF,TGTGCCAGCTCCACGGGGAGCACAGATACGCAGTATTTT
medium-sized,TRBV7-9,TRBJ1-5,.,CASSLDAGYQPQHF,TGTGCCAGCAGCTTAGATGCTGGGTATCAGCCCCAGCATTTT
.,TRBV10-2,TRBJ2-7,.,CASSDTGSYEQYF,TGCGCCAGCAGTGATACGGGAAGCTACGAGCAGTACTTC
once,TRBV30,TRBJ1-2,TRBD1,CAWSDSTGVRGLYGYTF,TGTGCCTGGAGTGACAGTACTGGGGTCAGGGGGCTCTATGGCTACACCTTC
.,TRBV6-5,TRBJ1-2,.,CASSYGGVDGYTF,TGTGCCAGCAGTTACGGAGGGGTGGATGGCTACACCTTC
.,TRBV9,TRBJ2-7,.,CASSVSLAPSGEQYF,TGCGCCAGCAGCGTTTCACTAGCCCCCTCCGGCGAGCAGTACTTC
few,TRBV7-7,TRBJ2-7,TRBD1,CASSPDRGLDEQYF,TGTGCCAGCAGCCCGGACAGGGGGCTTGACGAGCAGTACTTC
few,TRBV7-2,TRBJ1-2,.,CASRSTGHYGYTF,TGTGCCAGCAGATCGACAGGCCACTATGGCTACACCTTC
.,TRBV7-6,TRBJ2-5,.,CASSLESGARRTQYF,TGTGCCAGCAGCTTAGAATCGGGGGCGAGGAGGACCCAGTACTTC
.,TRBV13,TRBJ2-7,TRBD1,CASSFLTGGAYEQYF,TGTGCCAGCAGCTTCCTGACAGGGGGCGCCTACGAGCAGTACTTC
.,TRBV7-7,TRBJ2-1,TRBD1,CASSLSRDRGENEQFF,TGTGCCAGCAGCTTATCTCGGGACAGGGGGGAGAATGAGCAGTTCTTC
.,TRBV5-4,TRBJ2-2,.,CASSSPATNTGELFF,TGTGCCAGCAGCTCACCGGCTACGAACACCGGGGAGCTGTTTTTT
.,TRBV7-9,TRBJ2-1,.,CASSARTDADNEQFF,TGTGCCAGCAGCGCCCGGACTGATGCTGACAATGAGCAGTTCTTC
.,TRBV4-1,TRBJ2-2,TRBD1,CASSQTGDTGELFF,TGCGCCAGCAGCCAGACAGGGGACACCGGGGAGCTGTTTTTT
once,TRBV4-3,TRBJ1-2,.,CASSFAVGRSYTF,TGCGCCAGCAGCTTCGCGGTGGGACGGAGCTACACCTTC
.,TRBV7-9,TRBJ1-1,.,CASSSGRKQAFF,TGTGCCAGCAGCTCCGGTAGGAAGCAAGCTTTCTTT
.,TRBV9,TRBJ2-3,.,CASSVGGASTDTQYF,TGTGCCAGCAGCGTAGGCGGAGCTAGCACAGATACGCAGTATTTT
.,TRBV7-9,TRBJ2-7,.,CASSLLQNDYEQYF,TGTGCCAGCAGCTTACTTCAAAATGACTACGAGCAGTACTTC
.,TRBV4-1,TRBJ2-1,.,CASSHEPGEGYNEQFF,TGCGCCAGCAGCCACGAGCCGGGAGAGGGCTACAATGAGCAGTTCTTC
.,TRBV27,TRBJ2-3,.,CASSLFTGLDTQYF,TGTGCCAGCAGTTTATTTACAGGTTTGGATACGCAGTATTTT
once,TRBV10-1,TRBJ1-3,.,CASSESGNTIYF,TGCGCCAGCAGTGAGTCTGGAAACACCATATATTTT
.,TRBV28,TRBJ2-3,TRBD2,CASSFRPSGITDTQYF,TGTGCCAGCAGTTTCCGGCCTAGCGGGATAACAGATACGCAGTATTTT
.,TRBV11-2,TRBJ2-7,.,CASSLGPGGSYEQYF,TGTGCCAGCAGCTTAGGGCCCGGGGGTTCCTACGAGCAGTACTTC
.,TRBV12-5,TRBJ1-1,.,CASVRVNTEAFF,TGTGCTAGTGTCCGGGTGAACACTGAAGCTTTCTTT
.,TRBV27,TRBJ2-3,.,CPLGEAQYF,TGTCCCCTCGGGGAGGCGCAGTATTTT
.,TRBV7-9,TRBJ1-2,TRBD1,CASSYQGQGSNYGYTF,TGTGCCAGCAGCTACCAAGGACAGGGCTCTAACTATGGCTACACCTTC
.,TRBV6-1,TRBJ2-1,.,CASSEAFIDEQFF,TGTGCCAGCAGTGAGGCCTTCATAGATGAGCAGTTCTTC
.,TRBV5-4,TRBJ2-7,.,CASSLGPPGDRIYYEQYF,TGTGCCAGCAGCTTGGGGCCACCGGGGGACAGAATTTACTACGAGCAGTACTTC
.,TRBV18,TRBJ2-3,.,CASSPTSTSSRYTQYF,TGTGCCAGCTCACCTACCTCCACCTCGAGCCGTTATACGCAGTATTTT
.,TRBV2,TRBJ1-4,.,CASSWTASTNEKLFF,TGTGCCAGCAGCTGGACAGCCTCAACTAATGAAAAACTGTTTTTT
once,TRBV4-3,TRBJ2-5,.,CASSPGLLSQETQYF,TGCGCCAGCAGCCCTGGACTACTTTCCCAAGAGACCCAGTACTTC
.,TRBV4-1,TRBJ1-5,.,CASSRSEGDSNQPQHF,TGCGCCAGCAGCCGGTCTGAGGGGGATAGCAATCAGCCCCAGCATTTT
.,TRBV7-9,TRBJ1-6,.,CASSDDGLSPLHF,TGTGCCAGCAGCGACGATGGGTTATCACCCCTCCACTTT
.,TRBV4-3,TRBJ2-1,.,CASSQEVWDGANEQFF,TGCGCCAGCAGCCAAGAGGTATGGGACGGGGCGAATGAGCAGTTCTTC
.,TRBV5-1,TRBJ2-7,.,CASTGQSHYEQYF,TGCGCCAGCACCGGACAGTCCCACTACGAGCAGTACTTC
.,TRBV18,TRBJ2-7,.,CASSPRQALYEQYF,TGTGCCAGCTCACCAAGACAGGCCCTATACGAGCAGTACTTC
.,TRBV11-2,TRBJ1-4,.,CASSSNRDTKQTNEKLFF,TGTGCCAGCAGCTCCAACCGGGACACGAAGCAAACTAATGAAAAACTGTTTTTT
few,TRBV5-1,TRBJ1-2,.,CASSFAQPAGGYGYTF,TGCGCCAGCAGCTTTGCACAGCCCGCTGGGGGCTATGGCTACACCTTC
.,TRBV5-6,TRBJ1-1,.,CASSLGVNTEAFF,TGTGCCAGCAGCTTGGGAGTTAACACTGAAGCTTTCTTT